One sample yielded the 17 T cell receptor beta chains listed below, sequenced in a study of beta chain bispecific antibodies for T cell cancers. Findings of the study overall: Normal T cells contributed less of the targeted TRBV signal than the leukemia cells did.

For these TCRs, the target antigens are not known. TCRdb passed the 5' RACE reads through MiXCR, listing each CDR3 protein once. The table has 8,000 to 9,000 distinct CDR3 sequences, around 2.2% seen once. Expansion lasted 2 to 4 days, with either anti-CD3 antibody OKT3 or CD3/CD28 beads. The source material was T cells from a healthy donor cultured with Jurkat leukemia cells, sampled from a culture containing an anti-CD19 bispecific antibody. The receptors here all came from a human donor in good health. Some clones in this sample may be carry-over from other donors' samples.

This clonotype was counted at least ten times. The chain couples TRBV4-1 to TRBJ2-7; 9 positions agree with TRBD1. Germline CDR1 and CDR2: MGHRA and YSYEKL. The CDR3 extends over 16 amino acids. V shed 2 bases, J shed 1 base, and the junction held 6 bases outside the gene matches. This chain's CDR3 is CASSQPTGGRSYEQYF. CDR3 sequence (DNA): TGCGCCAGCAGCCAACCGACAGGGGGGAGGTCCTACGAGCAGTACTTC.

This clonotype appeared many times. The chain uses TRBV7-2 and TRBJ2-7; 8 nucleotides match TRBD2. Trimming took 4 bases from V and 9 from J; bases not matched to a gene: 11. The CDR3 covers 14 residues. The germline CDR1 and CDR2 sequences are SGHTA and FQGNSA. The DNA of the CDR3 is TGTGCCAGCAGCTCTGCGGGGGGAACTACGAGGCAGTACTTC. This gives the protein CASSSAGGTTRQYF.

This clonotype appeared a few times. The chain links TRBV27 to TRBJ2-7; no clear D gene. CDR3 length: 13 amino acids. CDR1 MNHEY and CDR2 SMNVEV come from the germline V gene (reference sequence). With 2 bases removed from V and 2 bases from J, the gap between germline ends came to 7 bases. This CDR3 reads CASSLGQTYEQYF. For the CDR3, the DNA is TGTGCCAGCAGTTTAGGTCAAACCTACGAGCAGTACTTC.

At least ten counts were recorded for this clonotype. The rearrangement joins TRBV5-4 to TRBJ1-4, with 8 bases aligning to TRBD1. The ends lost 4 bases at V and 5 bases at J; junction bases unmatched: 7. The CDR3 length is 15 residues. Germline assignment: CDR1 SGHNT and CDR2 YYREEE (reference sequence). CDR3 region: CASSGQGISNEKLFF. CDR3 sequence (DNA): TGTGCCAGCAGCGGACAGGGTATTTCCAATGAAAAACTGTTTTTT.

This clonotype was seen repeatedly, ten times or more. The chain has TRBV5-6 and TRBJ2-7, with TRBD1 identical over 10 bases. V was clipped by 3 bases and J by 7 bases; unmatched bases: 10. The CDR3 sequence is 15 residues long. Germline V gene sequence: CDR1 SGHDT, CDR2 YYEEEE. CDR3 in DNA: TGTGCCAGCAGCTATTCCGGGACAGGGGAGGGAGAGCAGTACTTC. Amino acids: CASSYSGTGEGEQYF.

This clonotype has ten or more counts. The rearrangement uses TRBV7-3 and TRBJ2-2; TRBD1 matches at 7 bases. Trimming cost V 4 bases and J 3 bases; bases outside gene matches: 8. Per the germline V gene, CDR1 is SGHTA and CDR2 is FQGTGA. The CDR3 is 16 amino acids. The CDR3 here is CASSCDREMDTGELFF. The DNA of the CDR3 is TGTGCCAGCAGCTGCGACAGGGAGATGGACACCGGGGAGCTGTTTTTT.

In this sample, this clonotype turned up many times. The genes are TRBV2 and TRBJ1-2; D possibly corresponds to TRBD1 (5 bases). CDR1 and CDR2 from the germline V gene are SNHLY and FYNNEI. Trimming removed 6 bases at V and 2 bases at J, with 19 bases between. The CDR3 is made up of 16 amino acids. CDR3 in DNA: TGTGCCAGCAGGGATGACAGTGGGGCCGCCAACTATGGCTACACCTTC. As protein: CASRDDSGAANYGYTF.

This clonotype occurred many times. The V and J genes are TRBV5-1 and TRBJ2-1; either TRBD1 or TRBD2 may supply D (5 bases each). V lost 1 base and J lost 4, with 12 bases in between. CDR1 is SGHRS, CDR2 YFSETQ, per germline. The CDR3 runs to 15 residues. The CDR3 bases are TGCGCCAGCAGCTTGATGGGGGATGCTTACAATGAGCAGTTCTTC. It specifies CASSLMGDAYNEQFF.

This clonotype was observed at least ten times. The chain carries TRBV18 and TRBJ2-7; D gene uncertain. V was cut by 1 base and J by 4 bases, with 11 bases left in between. This CDR3 has 14 residues. Germline CDR1 KGHSH, CDR2 LQKENI. The CDR3 DNA reads TGTGCCAGCTCACCACAGGACGGAAATTACGAGCAGTACTTC. It codes for CASSPQDGNYEQYF.

In this sample, this clonotype turned up many times. The chain uses TRBV10-3 and TRBJ2-2; TRBD1 aligns across 8 bases. V lost 4 bases to trimming and J lost 5 bases; unmatched junction nucleotides: 3. The CDR3 covers 14 residues. Germline V CDR1 and CDR2: ENHRY, SYGVKD. CDR3 protein: CAISGTGRTGELFF. CDR3 nucleotides: TGTGCCATCAGTGGGACAGGGAGAACCGGGGAGCTGTTTTTT.

This clonotype showed up many times. This chain uses TRBV10-3 with TRBJ2-7; D unresolved. Germline CDR1 reads ENHRY; CDR2 reads SYGVKD. The CDR3 sequence is 12 residues long. The V and J ends lost 10 bases and 6 bases respectively, with 16 bases between them. The CDR3 DNA is TGTGCCACCCTCTCCTCGGCGGTCGAGCAGTACTTC. As protein: CATLSSAVEQYF.

This clonotype was counted ten times or more. The J gene is TRBJ2-7, the V gene TRBV27; 7 nucleotides agree with TRBD1. J gave up 3 bases and V 2 bases, and 1 base lay outside the gene matches. CDR1 MNHEY and CDR2 SMNVEV come from the germline V gene (reference sequence). CDR3 length: 13 residues. This CDR3 reads CASSLDRDYEQYF. The CDR3 DNA reads as TGTGCCAGCAGTTTAGACAGGGACTACGAGCAGTACTTC.

This clonotype occurred many times. The chain carries TRBV20-1 and TRBJ2-1; D is ambiguous. CDR1 and CDR2 from the germline V gene are DFQATT and SNEGSKA (reference sequence). V dropped 3 bases and J dropped 0 bases, with 9 bases sitting between them. This CDR3 spans 14 amino acids. CDR3: CSARRQDSYNEQFF. In DNA, the CDR3 is TGCAGTGCTAGGAGGCAGGACTCCTACAATGAGCAGTTCTTC.

Ten or more counts support this clonotype. The rearrangement links TRBV20-1 to TRBJ1-1; D gene uncertain. The ends were cut back, 0 bases at V and 0 bases at J, with 5 bases in the middle. Germline-derived CDR1 and CDR2 are DFQATT and SNEGSKA (reference sequence). The length of the CDR3 is 13 residues. The CDR3 bases are TGCAGTGCTAGAGATTTTCTGAACACTGAAGCTTTCTTT. It specifies CSARDFLNTEAFF.

This clonotype has a count of ten or more. Its ends do not fully match the called genes, so a read error is possible. V is TRBV20-1 and J is TRBJ2-5, with 7 bases that match TRBD2. The CDR3 is made up of 11 amino acids. CDR1 is DFQATT, CDR2 SNEGSKA, per germline (reference sequence). CDR3 protein: CSTSVQETQYF. The CDR3 DNA sequence: TGCAGTACTAGCGTACAAGAGACCCAGTACTTC.

Ten or more counts support this clonotype. The rearrangement joins TRBV6-1 to TRBJ1-6; perhaps TRBD1 as D (6 bases). The length of the CDR3 is 16 residues. The V gene's germline CDR1 is MNHNS and CDR2 SASEGT. The V end lost 2 bases, the J end lost 6 bases, and 14 bases lay between the germline ends. Here the CDR3 DNA reads TGTGCCAGCAGTGAACCCCCGGGGGGCTCTAATTCACCCCTCCACTTT. It is translated as CASSEPPGGSNSPLHF.

The J gene is TRBJ1-5, the V gene TRBV19; 11 bases are shared with TRBD1. This CDR3 contains 16 residues. V lost 3 bases and J lost 2; bases outside the gene matches: 3. Germline V CDR1 and CDR2: LNHDA, SQIVND (reference sequence). The DNA of the CDR3 is TGTGCCAGTAGTATTCCGGGACAGGGGGGCAATCAGCCCCAGCATTTT. Amino acid sequence: CASSIPGQGGNQPQHF. The variable domain in full, completed from reference TRBV19 and TRBJ1-5, reads DGGITQSPKYLFRKEGQNVTLSCEQNLNHDAMYWYRQDPGQGLRLIYYSQIVNDFQKGDIAEGYSVSREKKESFPLTVTSAQKNPTAFYLCASSIPGQGGNQPQHFGDGTRLSIL.